A selection of T cell receptor beta chains follows, all from one sample in a study of spatial heterogeneity in lung cancer. One entry per CDR3 protein results from TCRdb running MiXCR on the 5' RACE reads. The table has roughly 40,000 distinct CDR3 sequences, around 7% seen once. Sample: PBMCs, taken at surgery. The receptors were gathered from a female donor with early-stage non-small cell lung cancer. CDR3s include the opening cysteine and the closing phenylalanine or tryptophan. Fields, in order: CDR3 length, J gene, clone size, D gene, V gene, CDR3 DNA, CDR3 protein. The D gene is left open where the match is weak. Only some rows state a clone size, as once, few, many or a class for expanded clones.

14	TRBJ1-2	many	NA	TRBV5-1	TGCGCCAGCAGCTTGGTCCGGGGCGACTATGGCTACACCTTC	CASSLVRGDYGYTF
15	TRBJ2-1	many	NA	TRBV12-3/TRBV12-4	TGTGCCAGCAGTTTCACCGGGACCCTGTACAATGAGCAGTTCTTC	CASSFTGTLYNEQFF
19	TRBJ2-3	NA	TRBD2	TRBV19	TGTGCCAGTAGTCTAAAGGGGACTAGCGGGATTTCTAGCACAGATACGCAGTATTTT	CASSLKGTSGISSTDTQYF
16	TRBJ2-3	few	TRBD2	TRBV7-6	TGTGCCAGCAGCTCTGGACTAGCGGGGGGACTACTGGGTCAGTATTTT	CASSSGLAGGLLGQYF
16	TRBJ2-5	many	TRBD2	TRBV4-1	TGCGCCAGCAGCCAACTTAGCGGGGGGGCAAAAGAGACCCAGTACTTC	CASSQLSGGAKETQYF
13	TRBJ1-2	many	NA	TRBV14	TGTGCCAGCAGCCAAGTGACAGACTATGGCTACACCTTC	CASSQVTDYGYTF
14	TRBJ1-4	many	TRBD1	TRBV12-3/TRBV12-4	TGTGCCAGCAGTCCGACAGGGGTTAATGAAAAACTGTTTTTT	CASSPTGVNEKLFF
16	TRBJ1-6	NA	NA	TRBV11-2	TGTGCCAGCAGCCGACCGGGGCCGGCGATAACGACACCCCTCCACTTT	CASSRPGPAITTPLHF
17	TRBJ2-3	few	TRBD1	TRBV4-2	TGTGCCAGCAGCCAAGATGCCCCGAGGGGGCGCACAGATACGCAGTATTTT	CASSQDAPRGRTDTQYF
15	TRBJ1-1	many	TRBD1	TRBV4-3	TGCGCCAGCAGCCGGTCCTCGGTGACAGGGGCTGAAGCTTTCTTT	CASSRSSVTGAEAFF
15	TRBJ1-5	few	TRBD1	TRBV19	TGTGCCAGTCTATCGTGGGCAGGGGGGGATCAGCCCCAGCATTTT	CASLSWAGGDQPQHF
13	TRBJ2-2	many	NA	TRBV9	TGTGCCAGCAGCGCAACGAACACCGGGGAGCTGTTTTTT	CASSATNTGELFF
12	TRBJ2-7	NA	NA	TRBV4-1	TGCGCCAGCAGTAAGGGTTCCTACGAGCAGTACTTC	CASSKGSYEQYF
16	TRBJ1-3	many	NA	TRBV7-3	TGTGCCAGCAGCTCGCAGGGGACTATCGCTGGAAACACCATATATTTT	CASSSQGTIAGNTIYF
15	TRBJ2-7	many	NA	TRBV6-5	TGTGCCAGCAGTTACTCGAACAGGCAGATCTACGAGCAGTACTTC	CASSYSNRQIYEQYF
14	TRBJ1-5	many	NA	TRBV7-2	TGTGCCAGCAGCTTAGAGAGTTTAGGTCAGCCCCAGCATTTT	CASSLESLGQPQHF
15	TRBJ1-6	NA	TRBD1	TRBV6-5	TGTGCCAGCAGGAGAGACAGGGATAACAGTTCACCCCTCCACTTT	CASRRDRDNSSPLHF